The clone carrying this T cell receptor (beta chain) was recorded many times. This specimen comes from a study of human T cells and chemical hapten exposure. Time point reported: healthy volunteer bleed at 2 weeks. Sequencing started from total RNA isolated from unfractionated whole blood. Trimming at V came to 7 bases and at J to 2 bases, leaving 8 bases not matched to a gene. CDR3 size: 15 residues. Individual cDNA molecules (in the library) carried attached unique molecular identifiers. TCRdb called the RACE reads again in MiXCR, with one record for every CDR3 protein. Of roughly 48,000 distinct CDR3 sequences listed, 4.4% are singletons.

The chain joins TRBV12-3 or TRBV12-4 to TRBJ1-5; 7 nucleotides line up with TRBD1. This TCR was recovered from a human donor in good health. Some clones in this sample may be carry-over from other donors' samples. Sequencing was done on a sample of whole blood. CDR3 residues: CASNPGGAGNQPQHF. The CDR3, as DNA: TGTGCCAGCAACCCAGGGGGGGCAGGCAATCAGCCCCAGCATTTT.